These 14 T cell receptor beta chains came from one sample sequenced in a study of blood T cell repertoires in COVID-19. Repertoires were generated with immunoSEQ multiplex PCR, while TCRdb's copy carries only in-frame clones and drops some. The sample lists around 50,000 clones; about 82% were seen once. The sample was peripheral blood. The source of these receptors is a woman older than 75 with acute or convalescent COVID-19.

This clone was detected a few times. The chain combines TRBV2 with TRBJ1-5; 7 bases match TRBD1. The CDR3 is 14 amino acids. CDR1 is SNHLY and CDR2 is FYNNEI in the germline V gene. V dropped 7 bases and J dropped 9; count of bases not matched to a gene: 12. The CDR3 loop is CASTPGTASGPQHF. CDR3 nucleotide sequence: TGTGCCAGCACACCTGGGACAGCCTCGGGGCCCCAGCATTTT.

The chain recombines TRBV5-1 with TRBJ2-3, with 9 bases matching TRBD2. V lost 0 bases and J lost 3; bases outside the gene matches: 5. The CDR3 spans 16 residues. Germline V gene lookup returns CDR1 SGHRS and CDR2 YFSETQ. The CDR3 nucleotides read TGCGCCAGCAGCTTGGATAGCGGGGGATTAACAGATACGCAGTATTTT. Translated: CASSLDSGGLTDTQYF.

This clone was recorded once. The genes are TRBV27 and TRBJ1-2; no firm D call. The CDR3 consists of 13 residues. Trimming stripped 9 bases from V and 3 bases from J, with 14 bases between. Germline CDR1 is MNHEY and CDR2 is SMNVEV (reference sequence). CDR3 in amino acids: CASTAGRHYGYTF. CDR3 nucleotides: TGTGCCAGTACAGCGGGTAGACACTATGGCTACACCTTC.

The chain couples TRBV5-4 to TRBJ1-2; 8 bases agree with TRBD1. There are 13 residues in the CDR3. With 2 bases clipped from V and 6 bases from J, the junction kept 3 bases outside the gene matches. Germline assignment: CDR1 SGHNT and CDR2 YYREEE (reference sequence). CDR3 DNA: TGTGCCAGCAGCTTACAGGGGGGAGATGGCTACACCTTC. Its protein is CASSLQGGDGYTF. Supplemented by reference TRBV5-4 and TRBJ1-2, the full variable domain reads ETGVTQSPTHLIKTRGQQVTLRCSSQSGHNTVSWYQQALGQGPQFIFQYYREEENGRGNFPPRFSGLQFPNYSSELNVNALELDDSALYLCASSLQGGDGYTFGSGTRLTVV.

The chain joins TRBV27 to TRBJ2-1; 11 positions agree with TRBD2. V gave up 4 bases and J gave up 4 bases; unmatched junction bases: 9. Germline V gene data show CDR1 as MNHEY and CDR2 as SMNVEV (reference sequence). The CDR3 contains 17 residues. The CDR3 reads CASSSPKTSGSYNEQFF. DNA of the CDR3: TGTGCCAGCAGTTCTCCTAAAACTAGCGGGAGTTACAATGAGCAGTTCTTC.

The rearrangement links TRBV3-1 (or the pseudogene TRBV3-2) to TRBJ1-5; 7 nucleotides align to TRBD1. Losses at the gene ends were 3 bases for V and 1 base for J; bases not matched to a gene: 15. The length of the CDR3 is 19 residues. From germline, CDR1 is LGHDT and CDR2 YNNKEL (reference sequence). CDR3 DNA: TGTGCCAGCAGCCAGACAGCTACCGGGACAGCGATGAGCAATCAGCCCCAGCATTTT. Residues: CASSQTATGTAMSNQPQHF.

In its sample, this clone was seen a few times. V usage is TRBV7-8 and J usage is TRBJ1-2, with TRBD1 matching 8 bases. Looked up from germline, CDR1 is SGHVS and CDR2 is FQNEAQ. Losses at the gene ends were 2 bases for V and 3 bases for J; bases not matched to a gene: 11. The CDR3 sequence is 17 residues long. The CDR3 loop reads CASSLIRTGQSHYGYTF. As DNA, the CDR3 is TGTGCCAGCAGCTTAATTAGGACAGGGCAATCTCACTATGGCTACACCTTC.

The rearrangement links TRBV3-1 (or the pseudogene TRBV3-2) to TRBJ1-2, with 10 bases lining up with TRBD1. This CDR3 contains 12 residues. V dropped 4 bases and J dropped 12; count of bases not matched to a gene: 5. Germline V gives CDR1 LGHDT, CDR2 YNNKEL (reference sequence). This CDR3 reads CASSRQGAENTF. For the CDR3, the DNA is TGTGCCAGCAGCCGACAGGGGGCGGAGAACACCTTC.

The chain links TRBV18 to TRBJ1-2; no clear D. Trimming stripped 3 bases from V and 6 bases from J, with 11 bases between. The CDR3 spans 13 residues. CDR1 and CDR2 from the germline V gene are KGHSH and LQKENI. The CDR3 DNA is TGTGCCAGCTCACCCGGAGGGAGAAATGGCTACACCTTC. It specifies CASSPGGRNGYTF.

The chain joins TRBV15 to TRBJ1-5, with a tentative D call TRBD1 (5 bases). V gave up 3 bases and J gave up 6 bases, with 15 bases separating them. CDR3 length: 15 amino acids. Germline loops: CDR1 LNHNV, CDR2 YYDKDF (reference sequence). The CDR3 sequence: CATSRTFGTGQPQHF. For the CDR3, the DNA is TGTGCCACCAGCAGGACATTCGGTACAGGTCAGCCCCAGCATTTT.

The V gene is TRBV5-1, the J gene TRBJ2-3; 8 bases are shared with TRBD2. The CDR3 runs to 15 residues. V trimming: 2 bases; J trimming: 1 base; junction bases outside the gene matches: 3. CDR1 is SGHRS, CDR2 YFSETQ, per germline. The CDR3, as DNA: TGCGCCAGCAGCTTTAGCGGGGACCGCACAGATACGCAGTATTTT. Its protein is CASSFSGDRTDTQYF. Full variable domain (remainder filled in from reference TRBV5-1 and TRBJ2-3): KAGVTQTPRYLIKTRGQQVTLSCSPISGHRSVSWYQQTPGQGLQFLFEYFSETQRNKGNFPGRFSGRQFSNSRSEMNVSTLELGDSALYLCASSFSGDRTDTQYFGPGTRLTVL.

This chain links TRBV6-6 with TRBJ1-1; perhaps TRBD1 as D (6 bases). V gave up 2 bases and J gave up 0 bases, with 10 bases separating them. This CDR3 region has 15 residues. Germline V CDR1 and CDR2: MNHNY, SVGAGI (reference sequence). CDR3 sequence reads: CASSYLRGLNTEAFF. The CDR3 bases are TGTGCCAGCAGTTACCTCAGGGGTCTGAACACTGAAGCTTTCTTT.

V gene TRBV1 combines with J gene TRBJ1-2; TRBD1, the table's D call, lacks a check against the DNA. TRBV1 is described as a pseudogene. The CDR3 runs 16 residues. The CDR3 nucleotides read TGCACCAGCACACGGACAGGGCCTTTACTCCCCTATGGCTACACCTTC. Its protein is CTSTRTGPLLPYGYTF.

J is TRBJ2-3 and V is TRBV11-3; 8 nucleotides line up with TRBD2. Per the germline V gene, CDR1 is SGHNT and CDR2 is YENEEA. V gave up 1 base and J gave up 2 bases; unmatched junction bases: 8. The length of the CDR3 is 17 residues. CDR3 residues: CASSLGRSGGNTDTQYF. The CDR3 DNA is TGTGCCAGCAGCTTAGGAAGGAGCGGGGGCAACACAGATACGCAGTATTTT.